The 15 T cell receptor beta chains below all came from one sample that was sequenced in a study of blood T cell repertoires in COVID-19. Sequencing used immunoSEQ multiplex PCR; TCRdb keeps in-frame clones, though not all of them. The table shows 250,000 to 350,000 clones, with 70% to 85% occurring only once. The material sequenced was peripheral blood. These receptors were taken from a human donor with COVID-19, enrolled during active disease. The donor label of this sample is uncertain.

The CDR3 spells CASSVTGTGGSGANVLTF. The CDR3 DNA is TGTGCCAGTAGTGTAACCGGGACAGGTGGCTCTGGGGCCAACGTCCTGACTTTC. The chain carries TRBV19 and TRBJ2-6; TRBD1 agrees at 8 bases. V was clipped by 5 bases and J by 0 bases; unmatched bases: 9. Germline CDR1 and CDR2: LNHDA and SQIVND (reference sequence). The CDR3 consists of 18 residues.

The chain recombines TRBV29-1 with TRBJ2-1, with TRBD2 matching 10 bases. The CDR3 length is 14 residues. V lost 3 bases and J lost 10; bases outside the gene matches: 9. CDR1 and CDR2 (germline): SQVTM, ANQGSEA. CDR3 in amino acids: CSVDGPSGRREQFF. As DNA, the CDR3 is TGCAGCGTTGATGGTCCTAGCGGGAGACGGGAGCAGTTCTTC.

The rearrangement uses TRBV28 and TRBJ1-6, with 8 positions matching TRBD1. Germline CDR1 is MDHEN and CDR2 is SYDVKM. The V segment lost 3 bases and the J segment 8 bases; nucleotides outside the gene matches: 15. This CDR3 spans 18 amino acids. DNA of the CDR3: TGTGCCAGCAGTTTCGTTGGCAGGGGGCTTATCGGGGATTCACCCCTCCACTTT. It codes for CASSFVGRGLIGDSPLHF. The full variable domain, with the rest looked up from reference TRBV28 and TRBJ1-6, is DVKVTQSSRYLVKRTGEKVFLECVQDMDHENMFWYRQDPGLGLRLIYFSYDVKMKEKGDIPEGYSVSREKKERFSLILESASTNQTSMYLCASSFVGRGLIGDSPLHFGNGTRLTVT.

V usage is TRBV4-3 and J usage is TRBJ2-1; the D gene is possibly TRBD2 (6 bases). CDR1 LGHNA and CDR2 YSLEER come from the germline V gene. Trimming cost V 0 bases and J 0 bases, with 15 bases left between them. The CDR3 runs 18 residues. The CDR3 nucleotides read TGCGCCAGCAGCCAAGATCAGGAGGGCGCCTTCTCCTACAATGAGCAGTTCTTC. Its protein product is CASSQDQEGAFSYNEQFF.

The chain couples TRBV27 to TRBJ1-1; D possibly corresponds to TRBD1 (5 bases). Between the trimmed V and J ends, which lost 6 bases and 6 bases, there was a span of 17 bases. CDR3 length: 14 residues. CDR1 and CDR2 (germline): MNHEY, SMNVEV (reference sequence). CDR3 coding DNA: TGTGCCAGCAGAAAGAACCCAGGGTGGTCTGAAGCTTTCTTT. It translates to CASRKNPGWSEAFF.

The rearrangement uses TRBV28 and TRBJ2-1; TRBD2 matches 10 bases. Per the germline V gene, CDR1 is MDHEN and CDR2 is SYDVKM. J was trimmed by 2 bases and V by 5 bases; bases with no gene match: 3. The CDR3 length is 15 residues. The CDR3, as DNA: TGTGCCAGCAGTCGACTAGCGGGTGCCTACAATGAGCAGTTCTTC. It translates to CASSRLAGAYNEQFF.

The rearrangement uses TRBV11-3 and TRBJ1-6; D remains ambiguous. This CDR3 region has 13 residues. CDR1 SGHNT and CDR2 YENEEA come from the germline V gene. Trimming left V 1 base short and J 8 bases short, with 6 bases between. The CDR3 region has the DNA TGTGCCAGCAGCTTAGGGGAGGATTCACCCCTCCACTTT. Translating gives CASSLGEDSPLHF.

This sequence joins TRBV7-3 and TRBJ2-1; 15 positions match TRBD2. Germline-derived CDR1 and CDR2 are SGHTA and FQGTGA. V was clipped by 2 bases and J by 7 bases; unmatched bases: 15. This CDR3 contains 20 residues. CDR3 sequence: CASSLVSSPWTSGRGNEQFF. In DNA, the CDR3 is TGTGCCAGCAGCTTAGTATCCTCCCCGTGGACTAGCGGGAGGGGTAATGAGCAGTTCTTC.

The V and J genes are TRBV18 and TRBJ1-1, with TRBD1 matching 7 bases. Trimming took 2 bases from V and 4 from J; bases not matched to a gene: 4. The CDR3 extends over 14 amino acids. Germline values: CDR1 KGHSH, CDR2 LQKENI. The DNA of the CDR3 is TGTGCCAGCTCACCAGACAGGGATCGCACTGAAGCTTTCTTT. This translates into CASSPDRDRTEAFF. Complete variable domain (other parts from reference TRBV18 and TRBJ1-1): NAGVMQNPRHLVRRRGQEARLRCSPMKGHSHVYWYRQLPEEGLKFMVYLQKENIIDESGMPKERFSAEFPKEGPSILRIQQVVRGDSAAYFCASSPDRDRTEAFFGQGTRLTVV.

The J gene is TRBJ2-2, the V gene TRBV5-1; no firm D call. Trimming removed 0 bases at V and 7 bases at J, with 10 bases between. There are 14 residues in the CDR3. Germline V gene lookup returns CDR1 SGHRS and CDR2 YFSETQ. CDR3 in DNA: TGCGCCAGCAGCTTGGATCTAGTGAGCGGGGAGCTGTTTTTT. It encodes CASSLDLVSGELFF.

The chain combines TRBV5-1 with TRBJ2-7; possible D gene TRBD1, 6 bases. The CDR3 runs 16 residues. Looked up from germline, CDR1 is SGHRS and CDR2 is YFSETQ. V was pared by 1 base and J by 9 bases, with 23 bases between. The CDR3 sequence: CASSLSPDRNSLRQYF. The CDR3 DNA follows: TGCGCCAGCAGCTTGAGTCCGGACAGAAACTCCCTACGGCAGTACTTC.

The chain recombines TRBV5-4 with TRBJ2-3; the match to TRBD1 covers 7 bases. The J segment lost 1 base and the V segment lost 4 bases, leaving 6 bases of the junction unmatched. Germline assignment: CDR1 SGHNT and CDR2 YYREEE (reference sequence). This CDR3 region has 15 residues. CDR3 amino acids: CASSPTGDRTDTQYF. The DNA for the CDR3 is TGTGCCAGCAGCCCAACAGGGGACCGCACAGATACGCAGTATTTT.

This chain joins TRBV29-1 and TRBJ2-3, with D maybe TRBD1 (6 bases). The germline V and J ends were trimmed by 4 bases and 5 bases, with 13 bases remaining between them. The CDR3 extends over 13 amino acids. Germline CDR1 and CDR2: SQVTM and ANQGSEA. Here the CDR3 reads CSVAQGMGDTQYF. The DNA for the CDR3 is TGCAGCGTTGCCCAGGGGATGGGAGATACGCAGTATTTT.

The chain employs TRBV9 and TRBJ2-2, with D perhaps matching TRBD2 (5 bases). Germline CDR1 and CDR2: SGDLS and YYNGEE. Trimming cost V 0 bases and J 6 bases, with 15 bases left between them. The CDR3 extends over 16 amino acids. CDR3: CASSVGTGRVPGELFF. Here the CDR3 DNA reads TGTGCCAGCAGCGTAGGAACCGGGCGGGTCCCCGGGGAGCTGTTTTTT.

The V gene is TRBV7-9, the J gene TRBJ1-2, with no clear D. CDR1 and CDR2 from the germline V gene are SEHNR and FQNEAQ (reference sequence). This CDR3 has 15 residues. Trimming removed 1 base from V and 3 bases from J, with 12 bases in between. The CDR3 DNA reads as TGTGCCAGCAGCTTAGGGACTGAAAGGGACTATGGCTACACCTTC. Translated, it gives CASSLGTERDYGYTF. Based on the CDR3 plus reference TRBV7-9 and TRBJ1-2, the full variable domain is DTGVSQNPRHKITKRGQNVTFRCDPISEHNRLYWYRQTLGQGPEFLTYFQNEAQLEKSRLLSDRFSAERPKGSFSTLEIQRTEQGDSAMYLCASSLGTERDYGYTFGSGTRLTVV.